Presented here are 22 T cell receptor beta chains from one specimen sequenced in a study of blood T cell repertoires in COVID-19. Assay used: immunoSEQ multiplex PCR; TCRdb lists only in-frame clones, some missing. This table has roughly 300,000 clones, around 90% appearing once. Sequencing was carried out using peripheral blood. These receptor sequences come from a woman aged 30 to 39 with COVID-19, enrolled during active disease.

The rearrangement links TRBV2 to TRBJ2-1; 10 bases align to TRBD1. V dropped 7 bases and J dropped 7; count of bases not matched to a gene: 7. The CDR3 runs to 14 residues. Germline CDR1 reads SNHLY; CDR2 reads FYNNEI. The CDR3 bases are TGTGCCAGCACTGGGACAGGGGTAGGGAATGAGCAGTTCTTC. It yields the protein CASTGTGVGNEQFF. Looking up the rest from reference TRBV2 and TRBJ2-1 gives the full variable domain: EPEVTQTPSHQVTQMGQEVILRCVPISNHLYFYWYRQILGQKVEFLVSFYNNEISEKSEIFDDQFSVERPDGSNFTLKIRSTKLEDSAMYFCASTGTGVGNEQFFGPGTRLTVL.

This chain uses TRBV4-3 with TRBJ1-5; D unresolved. The CDR3 totals 15 residues. V lost 1 base to trimming and J lost 9 bases, with 16 bases between them. Germline CDR1 is LGHNA and CDR2 is YSLEER. The CDR3 protein is CASSQVTSPLGPQHF. CDR3 in DNA: TGCGCCAGCAGCCAAGTGACAAGTCCCCTGGGGCCCCAGCATTTT.

The genes are TRBV14 and TRBJ1-1; D possibly corresponds to TRBD1 (5 bases). V was shortened by 5 bases and J by 1 base, with 8 bases between the two germline ends. There are 13 residues in the CDR3. The germline CDR1 and CDR2 sequences are SGHDN and FVKESK. The CDR3 protein is CASSLGGNTEAFF. For the CDR3, the DNA is TGTGCCAGCAGCTTGGGGGGGAACACTGAAGCTTTCTTT. Filled out from reference TRBV14 and TRBJ1-1, the complete variable domain reads EAGVTQFPSHSVIEKGQTVTLRCDPISGHDNLYWYRRVMGKEIKFLLHFVKESKQDESGMPNNRFLAERTGGTYSTLKVQPAELEDSGVYFCASSLGGNTEAFFGQGTRLTVV.

In the case of this clone: In the same sample, other DNA sequences code for this CDR3. The chain links TRBV4-1 to TRBJ2-7; D is ambiguous. V was pared by 4 bases and J by 0 bases, with 7 bases between. This CDR3 spans 13 amino acids. The germline gives CDR1 MGHRA, CDR2 YSYEKL. This chain's CDR3 is CASSPRDSYEQYF. For the CDR3, the DNA is TGCGCCAGCAGCCCGCGAGACTCCTACGAGCAGTACTTC.

This clone turned up a few times. For the CDR3, the DNA is TGTGCCAGCAGCCAAAATAATTCACCCCTCCACTTT. This encodes CASSQNNSPLHF. The genes are TRBV5-6 and TRBJ1-6; D remains unclear. CDR3 length equals 12 residues. Germline CDR1 SGHDT, CDR2 YYEEEE. V was pared by 4 bases and J by 5 bases, with 4 bases between.

Remarks on this clone: Its ends do not fully match the called genes, so a read error is possible. Here the CDR3 reads CASSLGPARNYEQYF. The CDR3 nucleotides read TGTGCCAGCAGTTTAGGTCCAGCGCGGAACTACGAGCAGTACTTC. J is TRBJ2-7 and V is TRBV7-2; D ambiguous. CDR1 and CDR2 from the germline V gene are SGHTA and FQGNSA. The CDR3 length is 15 residues.

The chain combines TRBV11-2 with TRBJ2-7; 8 bases fit TRBD2. The germline V gene encodes CDR1 SGHAT and CDR2 FQNNGV. V was pared by 5 bases and J by 6 bases, with 12 bases of the junction left unmatched. The CDR3 runs to 15 residues. In DNA, the CDR3 is TGTGCCAGCAGCCGAGTCGGGACTAGGAACGCCGAGCAGTACTTC. Protein: CASSRVGTRNAEQYF.

The chain uses TRBV9 and TRBJ2-1, with D perhaps TRBD2 (6 bases). This CDR3 contains 17 residues. Germline values: CDR1 SGDLS, CDR2 YYNGEE. V lost 4 bases and J 0 bases, leaving 17 bases between the germline ends. The CDR3 sequence is CASSTRGKGSSYNEQFF. In DNA form, the CDR3 reads TGTGCCAGCAGCACCCGGGGGAAGGGGTCCTCCTACAATGAGCAGTTCTTC.

The chain recombines TRBV19 with TRBJ1-4; D gene ambiguous. The ends were cut back, 7 bases at V and 10 bases at J, with 22 bases in the middle. CDR3 size: 15 residues. Germline V gene data show CDR1 as LNHDA and CDR2 as SQIVND (reference sequence). The CDR3 DNA is TGTGCCAGTACCGCCCGAGCGGCCAGGATTGGAAAACTGTTTTTT. Translating gives CASTARAARIGKLFF.

The CDR3 loop is CASSRGTSYNEQFF. CDR3 sequence (DNA): TGTGCCAGCAGTCGGGGGACTAGCTACAATGAGCAGTTCTTC. The V and J genes are TRBV6-1 and TRBJ2-1; the match to TRBD2 covers 8 bases. Trimming cost V 5 bases and J 3 bases; bases outside gene matches: 3. Looked up from germline, CDR1 is MNHNS and CDR2 is SASEGT. The CDR3 totals 14 residues.

The rearrangement uses TRBV27 and TRBJ1-1, with 9 bases lining up with TRBD1. The V gene end was trimmed by 3 bases and the J gene end by 4 bases; junction bases not matched to a gene: 9. This CDR3 spans 16 amino acids. CDR1 is MNHEY and CDR2 is SMNVEV in the germline V gene (reference sequence). This CDR3 reads CASSFQDGTGLTEAFF. The CDR3 DNA is TGTGCCAGCAGTTTTCAGGACGGGACAGGGCTCACTGAAGCTTTCTTT.

The chain links TRBV27 to TRBJ1-2; TRBD1 agrees at 7 bases. In germline, CDR1 is MNHEY, CDR2 SMNVEV (reference sequence). The CDR3 has 14 residues. The J segment lost 2 bases and the V segment lost 5 bases, leaving 5 bases of the junction unmatched. DNA for the CDR3: TGTGCCAGCAGTCCCCGGGACAGCAACTATGGCTACACCTTC. This translates into CASSPRDSNYGYTF.

This rearrangement joins TRBV24-1 to TRBJ2-5; TRBD2 agrees at 12 bases. V was clipped by 1 base and J by 5 bases; unmatched bases: 16. Germline V CDR1 and CDR2: KGHDR, SFDVKD. The CDR3 is made up of 20 amino acids. DNA of the CDR3: TGTGCCACCAGTGATTTTGGATCTAGCGGGAGGGCCGATTCGAGGGAGACCCAGTACTTC. Its protein is CATSDFGSSGRADSRETQYF.

As to this clone: Other DNA sequences in the same sample also yield this CDR3. The genes are TRBV28 and TRBJ1-5; possibly TRBD1 for D (5 bases). This CDR3 has 16 residues. Trimming removed 2 bases at V and 4 bases at J, with 15 bases between. CDR1 is MDHEN and CDR2 is SYDVKM in the germline V gene. CDR3 region: CASSLRVGQGNQPQHF. For the CDR3, the DNA is TGTGCCAGCAGTTTAAGGGTAGGGCAGGGAAATCAGCCCCAGCATTTT.

This rearrangement joins TRBV2 to TRBJ1-3, with 12 bases matching TRBD1. The germline CDR1 and CDR2 sequences are SNHLY and FYNNEI. The V segment lost 5 bases and the J segment 5 bases; nucleotides outside the gene matches: 7. This CDR3 is built from 16 residues. CDR3 protein: CASSNPGQGARNTIYF. The CDR3 nucleotides are TGTGCCAGCAGTAACCCGGGACAGGGGGCGCGAAACACCATATATTTT.

The chain is built from TRBV5-5 and TRBJ2-5; TRBD1 matches at 10 bases. CDR1 is SGHKS and CDR2 is YYEKEE in the germline V gene (reference sequence). V gave up 4 bases and J gave up 4 bases; unmatched junction bases: 7. The CDR3 contains 15 residues. The CDR3 here is CASSPLGQGGETQYF. The CDR3 region has the DNA TGTGCCAGCAGCCCCCTTGGACAGGGGGGAGAGACCCAGTACTTC.

The genes are TRBV27 and TRBJ2-7; D is perhaps TRBD1 (6 bases). This CDR3 is 15 amino acids long. From germline, CDR1 is MNHEY and CDR2 SMNVEV (reference sequence). Trimming removed 2 bases from V and 1 base from J, with 12 bases in between. In DNA, the CDR3 is TGTGCCAGCAGTTTAGCGGACAGCCCATCCTACGAGCAGTACTTC. Translated: CASSLADSPSYEQYF.

The chain is built from TRBV10-1 and TRBJ1-1; 9 bases line up with TRBD1. CDR1 is WNHNN, CDR2 SYGVQD, per germline (reference sequence). The CDR3 is made up of 14 amino acids. After removal of 2 bases from V and 4 bases from J, the junction contained 2 bases not matched to a gene. CDR3 protein: CASSEGTGSTEAFF. The CDR3 coding sequence is TGCGCCAGCAGTGAGGGGACAGGGAGCACTGAAGCTTTCTTT.

The chain is built from TRBV14 and TRBJ2-7, with D possibly matching TRBD2 (6 bases). The V and J ends lost 7 bases and 3 bases respectively, with 13 bases between them. CDR1 and CDR2 (germline): SGHDN, FVKESK. CDR3 length: 13 amino acids. CDR3 protein: CASNSGESYEQYF. The CDR3 DNA sequence: TGTGCCAGCAATAGCGGCGAAAGCTACGAGCAGTACTTC.

CDR3 sequence reads: CASSSPSGQNTDTQYF. CDR3 nucleotide sequence: TGTGCCAGCAGTTCGCCGAGCGGGCAGAACACAGATACGCAGTATTTT. The chain recombines TRBV28 with TRBJ2-3, with TRBD2 as a possible D gene (6 bases). Trimming cost V 4 bases and J 2 bases, with 16 bases left between them. The V gene's germline CDR1 is MDHEN and CDR2 SYDVKM. This CDR3 is built from 16 residues.

This clone was observed many times. Other DNA sequences in the sample encode the same CDR3. The chain links TRBV21-1 to TRBJ2-7; TRBD2 is the table's D call and was not checked against the DNA. TRBV21-1 represents a pseudogene. This CDR3 contains 14 residues. CDR3 in amino acids: CASSRLAGGGEQYF. The CDR3 DNA sequence: TGTGCCAGCAGCAGATTGGCGGGAGGGGGGGAGCAGTACTTC.

This clone was detected only once. The chain is built from TRBV5-1 and TRBJ1-2, with 8 positions matching TRBD1. Germline V lookup: CDR1 SGHRS, CDR2 YFSETQ. The CDR3 has 14 residues. V lost 3 bases and J lost 4; bases outside the gene matches: 5. The chain's CDR3 is CASSSQGDSYGYTF. For the CDR3, the DNA is TGCGCCAGCAGCTCACAGGGGGATAGCTATGGCTACACCTTC.